The 29 T cell receptor beta chains in this list originate from one sample, sequenced in a study of T cell repertoires in cytomegalovirus infection. Antigens for these TCRs are unknown. TCRdb re-derived calls from the reads in MiXCR, one entry per CDR3 protein. The sample includes some 71,000 distinct CDR3 sequences, about 27% of them seen just once. Specimen: CD8+ T cells from cultured PBMCs, collected from culture after CMV antigen stimulation. These receptors were obtained from a human donor in good health (CMV status not recorded). Some clones in this sample may be carry-over from other donors' samples.

This chain joins TRBV14 and TRBJ2-7; no reliable D call. Germline CDR1 and CDR2: SGHDN and FVKESK. V dropped 0 bases and J dropped 2 bases, with 5 bases sitting between them. The CDR3 spans 13 residues. CDR3 region: CASSQDGPYEQYF. The CDR3 DNA is TGTGCCAGCAGCCAAGATGGGCCCTACGAGCAGTACTTC. Filled out from reference TRBV14 and TRBJ2-7, the complete variable domain reads EAGVTQFPSHSVIEKGQTVTLRCDPISGHDNLYWYRRVMGKEIKFLLHFVKESKQDESGMPNNRFLAERTGGTYSTLKVQPAELEDSGVYFCASSQDGPYEQYFGPGTRLTVT.

V gene TRBV11-2 combines with J gene TRBJ2-7; the D is unclear. Germline CDR1 and CDR2: SGHAT and FQNNGV. V gave up 5 bases and J gave up 1 base, with 6 bases separating them. The CDR3 is made up of 12 amino acids. The CDR3 DNA reads TGTGCCAGCAGCCCGACGTCCTACGAGCAGTACTTC. Its protein product is CASSPTSYEQYF.

J is TRBJ2-2 and V is TRBV4-3; 10 nucleotides agree with TRBD1. The CDR3 length is 16 residues. Trimming took 0 bases from V and 8 from J; bases not matched to a gene: 6. CDR1 is LGHNA, CDR2 YSLEER, per germline. Written as DNA, the CDR3 is TGCGCCAGCAGCCAAGATCGCGGGACAGGGGCTGGGGAGCTGTTTTTT. Amino acid sequence: CASSQDRGTGAGELFF.

This chain links TRBV7-4 with TRBJ1-1; 8 bases align to TRBD1. V shed 2 bases, J shed 7 bases, and the junction held 12 bases outside the gene matches. Germline values: CDR1 SGHVT, CDR2 SQSDAQ. The CDR3 totals 16 residues. CDR3 nucleotides: TGTGCCAGCAGCTTACGGGACAGGCCCAATCCAATTGAAGCTTTCTTT. This encodes CASSLRDRPNPIEAFF.

The CDR3 DNA follows: TGTGCCAGCAGCCTTGGGGTTGGGAGCAATCAGCCCCAGCATTTT. It yields the protein CASSLGVGSNQPQHF. This chain joins TRBV11-2 and TRBJ1-5; D not resolved. Germline CDR1 is SGHAT and CDR2 is FQNNGV. CDR3 length: 15 amino acids. V gave up 5 bases and J gave up 1 base, with 12 bases separating them.

Remarks on this clonotype: One base away lies a much larger clone, so this may be a sequencing read error. The V gene is TRBV29-1, the J gene TRBJ2-2; possibly TRBD2 for D (6 bases). Germline V lookup: CDR1 SQVTM, CDR2 ANQGSEA. The V end lost 3 bases, the J end lost 6 bases, and 8 bases lay between the germline ends. The CDR3 totals 12 residues. In DNA form, the CDR3 reads TGCAGCGTTGAGTGGGGGGCCGGGGAGCTGTTTTTT. Its translation: CSVEWGAGELFF.

The rearrangement links TRBV12-3 or TRBV12-4 to TRBJ2-5, with 8 nucleotides matching TRBD2. The CDR3 contains 15 residues. V gave up 2 bases and J gave up 2 bases; unmatched junction bases: 4. The CDR3 spells CASSLQRERQETQYF. The CDR3 nucleotides are TGTGCCAGCAGTTTACAGCGGGAGAGACAAGAGACCCAGTACTTC.

The CDR3 is CASSLLEAVTTGELFF. The CDR3 nucleotides are TGTGCCAGCAGCTTATTGGAGGCGGTGACTACCGGGGAGCTGTTTTTT. The chain uses TRBV7-4 and TRBJ2-2; TRBD2 is a possible D gene (5 bases). CDR1 SGHVT and CDR2 SQSDAQ come from the germline V gene. CDR3 size: 16 residues. Deletions cut 2 bases from V and 5 bases from J, with 15 bases between.

In DNA form, the CDR3 reads TGTGCCAGCAGTTTTTTGCAGGGAGGGGGCCATGAGCAGTTCTTC. It encodes CASSFLQGGGHEQFF. The V call is TRBV27, the J call TRBJ2-1; D assignment may be TRBD1 or TRBD2 (7 bases each). V was cut by 3 bases and J by 8 bases, with 17 bases left in between. This CDR3 is built from 15 residues. CDR1 is MNHEY, CDR2 SMNVEV, per germline (reference sequence).

This clonotype was counted ten times or more. This chain connects TRBV6-1 to TRBJ2-2; D ambiguous. The CDR3 covers 17 residues. From germline, CDR1 is MNHNS and CDR2 SASEGT. V was pared by 1 base and J by 2 bases, with 14 bases between. This chain's CDR3 is CASSEEAERSNTGELFF. DNA for the CDR3: TGTGCCAGCAGTGAAGAGGCAGAAAGGTCTAACACCGGGGAGCTGTTTTTT.

This chain links TRBV29-1 with TRBJ1-2; 7 bases align to TRBD1. Germline CDR1 reads SQVTM; CDR2 reads ANQGSEA. CDR3 size: 13 residues. With V trimmed by 5 bases and J by 7 bases, 10 bases remained unmatched. CDR3: CSVRQGTGGGYTF. CDR3 DNA: TGCAGCGTTCGACAGGGTACTGGCGGTGGCTACACCTTC.

The chain has TRBV29-1 and TRBJ2-5; TRBD1 is a possible D gene (6 bases). Germline V gives CDR1 SQVTM, CDR2 ANQGSEA. Trimming removed 2 bases at V and 5 bases at J, with 15 bases between. This CDR3 is built from 14 residues. The chain's CDR3 is CSVEPDSLEETQYF. The DNA of the CDR3 is TGCAGCGTTGAACCGGACAGTTTAGAGGAGACCCAGTACTTC.

The sample holds a few counts of this clonotype. J is TRBJ2-2 and V is TRBV6-5, with 12 bases fitting TRBD2. CDR1 and CDR2 (germline): MNHEY, SVGAGI. There are 17 residues in the CDR3. V lost 0 bases, J lost 3 bases, and 2 bases stayed unmatched. CDR3 sequence: CASSYSPSGGDTGELFF. The CDR3 DNA follows: TGTGCCAGCAGTTACTCCCCTAGCGGGGGGGACACCGGGGAGCTGTTTTTT.

This clonotype was found a few times. V is TRBV19 and J is TRBJ1-5; D gene ambiguous. With 1 base removed from V and 0 bases from J, the gap between germline ends came to 7 bases. There are 15 residues in the CDR3. In germline, CDR1 is LNHDA, CDR2 SQIVND (reference sequence). The CDR3 loop reads CASSIAHYSNQPQHF. CDR3 DNA sequence: TGTGCCAGTAGTATAGCGCATTATAGCAATCAGCCCCAGCATTTT.

The genes are TRBV27 and TRBJ2-7, with TRBD2 matching 8 bases. CDR1 and CDR2 from the germline V gene are MNHEY and SMNVEV (reference sequence). CDR3 length: 15 residues. V was clipped by 4 bases and J by 7 bases; unmatched bases: 12. The CDR3 DNA sequence: TGTGCCAGCAGTTGGGAAAGCGGGGGCGCGGGGGAGCAGTACTTC. Translating it yields CASSWESGGAGEQYF.

This clonotype was counted between two and nine times. The chain couples TRBV27 to TRBJ2-7; D remains unclear. The ends were cut back, 3 bases at V and 2 bases at J, with 8 bases in the middle. Germline values: CDR1 MNHEY, CDR2 SMNVEV (reference sequence). This CDR3 comprises 13 residues. The CDR3: CASSFGLAYEQYF. CDR3 bases: TGTGCCAGCAGTTTTGGTCTAGCCTACGAGCAGTACTTC.

This clonotype occurred a few times. V and J are TRBV7-9 and TRBJ2-6; D unresolved. This CDR3 has 15 residues. The V end lost 4 bases, the J end lost 4 bases, and 11 bases lay between the germline ends. Germline loops: CDR1 SEHNR, CDR2 FQNEAQ (reference sequence). The CDR3 sequence: CASSSIQEGANVLTF. The CDR3 DNA reads TGTGCCAGCAGCTCCATACAAGAAGGGGCCAACGTCCTGACTTTC.

At least ten counts were recorded for this clonotype. The chain employs TRBV7-2 and TRBJ2-1; D remains unclear. Germline V gene sequence: CDR1 SGHTA, CDR2 FQGNSA. The CDR3 has 15 residues. V dropped 2 bases and J dropped 0 bases, with 8 bases sitting between them. CDR3: CASSLIPSSYNEQFF. The CDR3 region has the DNA TGTGCCAGCAGCTTAATCCCGAGCTCCTACAATGAGCAGTTCTTC.

The rearrangement joins TRBV4-1 to TRBJ2-7, with 11 bases that match TRBD2. The CDR3 is 16 residues long. V gave up 1 base and J gave up 1 base; unmatched junction bases: 3. CDR1 is MGHRA, CDR2 YSYEKL, per germline. The CDR3 protein is CASSQALAGGSYEQYF. The CDR3 DNA sequence: TGCGCCAGCAGCCAAGCCCTAGCGGGGGGTTCCTACGAGCAGTACTTC.

The genes are TRBV30 and TRBJ1-2, with D possibly TRBD1 on 6 matching bases. Germline-derived CDR1 and CDR2 are GTSNPN and SVGIG (reference sequence). V was trimmed by 1 base and J by 10 bases, leaving 10 bases between them. The CDR3 covers 11 residues. The DNA of the CDR3 is TGTGCCTGGAGTGACACAGGGCCCTACACCTTC. As protein: CAWSDTGPYTF. Combining the CDR3 with reference TRBV30 and TRBJ1-2 gives the whole variable domain SQTIHQWPATLVQPVGSPLSLECTVEGTSNPNLYWYRQAAGRGLQLLFYSVGIGQISSEVPQNLSASRPQDRQFILSSKKLLLSDSGFYLCAWSDTGPYTFGSGTRLTVV.

The J gene is TRBJ2-2, the V gene TRBV27; D perhaps matches TRBD2 (5 bases). CDR1 MNHEY and CDR2 SMNVEV come from the germline V gene (reference sequence). CDR3 length: 13 amino acids. V was pared by 8 bases and J by 6 bases, with 13 bases between. CDR3 in amino acids: CASARPSPGELFF. CDR3 DNA sequence: TGTGCCAGCGCGAGGCCTAGCCCCGGGGAGCTGTTTTTT.

The sample holds a few counts of this clonotype. The chain employs TRBV12-3 or TRBV12-4 and TRBJ2-1; either TRBD1 or TRBD2 may supply D (5 bases each). Trimming stripped 7 bases from V and 0 bases from J, with 22 bases between. The CDR3 covers 18 residues. The CDR3 DNA follows: TGTGCCAGCATCCCCGCCCGAGGGACGGACATCTCCTACAATGAGCAGTTCTTC. Its translation is CASIPARGTDISYNEQFF.

The CDR3 DNA is TGTGCCAGCAGTGAAGCGGTTAGGGCCTACGAGCAGTACTTC. Translation gives CASSEAVRAYEQYF. The chain employs TRBV2 and TRBJ2-7; D is uncertain. The V end lost 0 bases, the J end lost 2 bases, and 8 bases lay between the germline ends. The length of the CDR3 is 14 residues. Germline-derived CDR1 and CDR2 are SNHLY and FYNNEI.

J is TRBJ2-7 and V is TRBV20-1; tentative D call: TRBD1 (6 bases). The CDR3 has 15 amino acids. The V end was cut by 1 base, the J end by 4 bases, with 17 bases between. Germline V gives CDR1 DFQATT, CDR2 SNEGSKA (reference sequence). CDR3 sequence (DNA): TGCAGTGCTAGAGGCCCGGGACACGGGGCTTACGAGCAGTACTTC. This gives the protein CSARGPGHGAYEQYF.

The chain recombines TRBV3-1 with TRBJ1-4, with 8 bases identical to TRBD1. The CDR3 consists of 15 residues. CDR1 and CDR2 from the germline V gene are LGHDT and YNNKEL (reference sequence). Germline trimming cut 4 bases from V and 4 bases from J; bases unmatched to any gene: 5. CDR3 in DNA: TGTGCCAGCAGCCCTTTGGGACAGGATAATGAAAAACTGTTTTTT. It codes for CASSPLGQDNEKLFF.

This chain uses TRBV7-9 with TRBJ1-2; D unresolved. This CDR3 spans 14 amino acids. CDR1 is SEHNR and CDR2 is FQNEAQ in the germline V gene (reference sequence). Deletions cut 2 bases from V and 4 bases from J, with 11 bases between. CDR3 nucleotide sequence: TGTGCCAGCAGCTTATCCACGTTAACCTATGGCTACACCTTC. Encoded protein: CASSLSTLTYGYTF.

This clonotype was found a few times. The chain uses TRBV11-2 and TRBJ2-1, with D uncertain. The germline CDR1 and CDR2 sequences are SGHAT and FQNNGV. This CDR3 spans 14 amino acids. V shed 8 bases and J shed 3 bases, with 14 bases lying between them. This CDR3 reads CASDEGWGYNEQFF. Here the CDR3 DNA reads TGTGCCAGCGACGAAGGTTGGGGCTACAATGAGCAGTTCTTC.

This chain joins TRBV20-1 and TRBJ1-1, with unresolved D. Germline values: CDR1 DFQATT, CDR2 SNEGSKA (reference sequence). V lost 6 bases and J 4 bases, leaving 6 bases between the germline ends. CDR3 length: 10 amino acids. The CDR3, as DNA: TGCAGTGCCAGTACCACTGAAGCTTTCTTT. This translates into CSASTTEAFF.

In this sample, this clonotype turned up a few times. This sequence joins TRBV10-2 and TRBJ1-1; unclear D gene. The CDR3 runs to 14 residues. CDR1 and CDR2 (germline): WSHSY, SAAADI. Trimming removed 6 bases at V and 1 base at J, with 12 bases between. The DNA of the CDR3 is TGCGCCAGCAGACAGACAACAACGAACACTGAAGCTTTCTTT. Amino acids: CASRQTTTNTEAFF.